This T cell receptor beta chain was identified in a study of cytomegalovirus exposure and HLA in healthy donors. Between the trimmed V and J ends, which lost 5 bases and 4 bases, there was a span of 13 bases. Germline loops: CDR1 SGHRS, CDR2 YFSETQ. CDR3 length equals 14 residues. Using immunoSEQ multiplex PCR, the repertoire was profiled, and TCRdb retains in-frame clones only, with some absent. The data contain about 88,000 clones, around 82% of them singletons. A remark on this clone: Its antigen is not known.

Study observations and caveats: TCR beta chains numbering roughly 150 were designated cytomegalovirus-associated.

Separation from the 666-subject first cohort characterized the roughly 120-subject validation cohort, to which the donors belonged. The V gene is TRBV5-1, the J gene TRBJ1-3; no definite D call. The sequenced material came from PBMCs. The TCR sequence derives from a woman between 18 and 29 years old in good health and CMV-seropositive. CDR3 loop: CASSPDTTGNTIYF. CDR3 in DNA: TGCGCCAGCAGTCCAGACACCACGGGAAACACCATATATTTT.